The rows below give T cell receptor beta chains drawn from one sample of a study of shared clonotypes between healthy human individuals. Sequenced by immunoSEQ multiplex PCR; TCRdb stores in-frame clones only, minus some. The sample lists about 490,000 clones; roughly 80% were seen once. The sample taken for sequencing was PBMCs. Receptors originate from a woman aged 40 to 50 in good health. Some clones in this sample may be carry-over from other donors' samples. Each CDR3 is given with its conserved first and last residue. A D gene is named only where the DNA matches it firmly. Clone size is stated in some rows and not others, as once, few, many or a class when expanded.

clone size: -; V gene: TRBV5-5; D gene: TRBD1; J gene: TRBJ1-2; CDR3 protein: CASSFRGQSYGYTF; CDR3 DNA: TGTGCCAGCAGCTTCAGGGGGCAGAGCTATGGCTACACCTTC
clone size: -; V gene: TRBV27; D gene: TRBD1; J gene: TRBJ2-7; CDR3 protein: CASSFRDREYEQYF; CDR3 DNA: TGTGCCAGCAGTTTTCGGGACAGGGAATACGAGCAGTACTTC
clone size: -; V gene: TRBV5-1; D gene: TRBD2; J gene: TRBJ2-2; CDR3 protein: CASSLVTSGANTGELFF; CDR3 DNA: TGCGCCAGCAGCCTAGTGACTAGCGGAGCGAACACCGGGGAGCTGTTTTTT
clone size: -; V gene: TRBV30; D gene: -; J gene: TRBJ1-5; CDR3 protein: CAWSQGIRNQPQHF; CDR3 DNA: TGTGCCTGGAGTCAGGGGATCAGGAATCAGCCCCAGCATTTT
clone size: once; V gene: TRBV11-2; D gene: TRBD1; J gene: TRBJ2-3; CDR3 protein: CASSSRTGPPQDTQYF; CDR3 DNA: TGTGCCAGCAGCTCCAGGACAGGCCCCCCCCAGGATACGCAGTATTTT
clone size: -; V gene: TRBV5-1; D gene: TRBD1; J gene: TRBJ1-1; CDR3 protein: CASSSRDRGMNTEAFF; CDR3 DNA: TGCGCCAGCAGCAGCCGGGACAGGGGTATGAACACTGAAGCTTTCTTT
clone size: -; V gene: TRBV6-6; D gene: -; J gene: TRBJ2-5; CDR3 protein: CASSYSVQETQYF; CDR3 DNA: TGTGCCAGCAGTTACTCGGTCCAAGAGACCCAGTACTTC
clone size: -; V gene: TRBV5-1; D gene: TRBD2; J gene: TRBJ2-7; CDR3 protein: CASSLVLAGVYYEQYF; CDR3 DNA: TGCGCCAGCAGCTTGGTACTAGCGGGAGTCTATTACGAGCAGTACTTC
clone size: -; V gene: TRBV15; D gene: -; J gene: TRBJ2-2; CDR3 protein: CATSTRGTGELFF; CDR3 DNA: TGTGCCACCAGCACCAGGGGCACCGGGGAGCTGTTTTTT
clone size: -; V gene: TRBV7-2; D gene: -; J gene: TRBJ2-7; CDR3 protein: CASSPGAGEGYEQYF; CDR3 DNA: TGTGCCAGCAGCCCGGGAGCGGGTGAGGGGTACGAGCAGTACTTC
clone size: -; V gene: TRBV2; D gene: -; J gene: TRBJ2-7; CDR3 protein: CASGGTATYEQYF; CDR3 DNA: TGTGCCAGCGGAGGGACAGCTACCTACGAGCAGTACTTC
clone size: -; V gene: TRBV2; D gene: TRBD1; J gene: TRBJ1-5; CDR3 protein: CASNPGQGQPQHF; CDR3 DNA: TGTGCCAGCAACCCAGGACAGGGCCAGCCCCAGCATTTT
clone size: -; V gene: TRBV27; D gene: -; J gene: TRBJ1-1; CDR3 protein: CASSFRFSGLAEAFF; CDR3 DNA: TGTGCCAGCAGTTTCCGGTTTTCGGGTCTCGCTGAAGCTTTCTTT
clone size: -; V gene: TRBV30; D gene: TRBD2; J gene: TRBJ2-7; CDR3 protein: CASTSASGTYEQYF; CDR3 DNA: TGTGCCTCAACCTCGGCTAGCGGGACCTACGAGCAGTACTTC
clone size: -; V gene: TRBV5-1; D gene: -; J gene: TRBJ2-1; CDR3 protein: CASSLEGGRGNSYNEQFF; CDR3 DNA: TGCGCCAGCAGCTTGGAAGGCGGGCGGGGCAACTCCTACAATGAGCAGTTCTTC
clone size: -; V gene: TRBV25-1; D gene: -; J gene: TRBJ1-1; CDR3 protein: CASSDRLGTEAFF; CDR3 DNA: TGTGCCAGCAGTGACAGGTTAGGGACTGAAGCTTTCTTT
clone size: many; V gene: TRBV18; D gene: TRBD1; J gene: TRBJ2-3; CDR3 protein: CASSSLTGEDTQYF; CDR3 DNA: TGTGCCAGCTCATCTCTGACAGGGGAGGATACGCAGTATTTT
clone size: -; V gene: TRBV28; D gene: -; J gene: TRBJ1-2; CDR3 protein: CASSLFPDGYTF; CDR3 DNA: TGTGCCAGCAGTTTATTTCCTGATGGCTACACCTTC
clone size: few; V gene: TRBV7-3; D gene: -; J gene: TRBJ2-6; CDR3 protein: CASSLGAGAGANVLTF; CDR3 DNA: TGTGCCAGCAGCTTAGGAGCAGGGGCTGGGGCCAACGTCCTGACTTTC
clone size: few; V gene: TRBV14; D gene: -; J gene: TRBJ2-1; CDR3 protein: CASSQDTTGSSYNEQFF; CDR3 DNA: TGTGCCAGCAGCCAAGATACGACAGGAAGCTCCTACAATGAGCAGTTCTTC
clone size: -; V gene: TRBV5-1; D gene: -; J gene: TRBJ1-1; CDR3 protein: CASSLGSGEGTEAFF; CDR3 DNA: TGCGCCAGCAGTTTGGGATCCGGGGAGGGCACTGAAGCTTTCTTT
clone size: -; V gene: TRBV19; D gene: TRBD2; J gene: TRBJ2-3; CDR3 protein: CASSAGTSGSGTQYF; CDR3 DNA: TGTGCCAGTAGTGCGGGGACTAGCGGGAGTGGTACGCAGTATTTT
clone size: -; V gene: TRBV10-2; D gene: -; J gene: TRBJ2-2; CDR3 protein: CASRYLWGNTGELFF; CDR3 DNA: TGCGCCAGCAGATACCTCTGGGGGAACACCGGGGAGCTGTTTTTT
clone size: once; V gene: TRBV28; D gene: -; J gene: TRBJ2-2; CDR3 protein: CASSLEFSGELFF; CDR3 DNA: TGTGCCAGCAGTTTGGAGTTTTCCGGGGAGCTGTTTTTT
clone size: -; V gene: TRBV19; D gene: -; J gene: TRBJ1-5; CDR3 protein: CASSILTNSNQPQHF; CDR3 DNA: TGTGCCAGTAGTATTCTAACAAATAGCAATCAGCCCCAGCATTTT
clone size: -; V gene: TRBV4-2; D gene: -; J gene: TRBJ2-3; CDR3 protein: CASSQYPGSTDTQYF; CDR3 DNA: TGTGCCAGCAGCCAATACCCGGGATCCACAGATACGCAGTATTTT
clone size: -; V gene: TRBV6-1; D gene: -; J gene: TRBJ1-5; CDR3 protein: CASSEGQNRNQPQHF; CDR3 DNA: TGTGCCAGCAGTGAAGGACAAAACAGAAATCAGCCCCAGCATTTT
clone size: -; V gene: TRBV13; D gene: TRBD2; J gene: TRBJ2-7; CDR3 protein: CASSFGGEVNYEQYF; CDR3 DNA: TGTGCCAGCAGCTTTGGGGGGGAGGTTAACTACGAGCAGTACTTC
clone size: -; V gene: TRBV18; D gene: -; J gene: TRBJ1-2; CDR3 protein: CASSPQGFGYTF; CDR3 DNA: TGTGCCAGCTCACCACAGGGCTTTGGCTACACCTTC
clone size: -; V gene: TRBV11-2; D gene: TRBD1; J gene: TRBJ1-5; CDR3 protein: CASSYGQGPNQPQHF; CDR3 DNA: TGTGCCAGCAGCTACGGACAGGGGCCAAATCAGCCCCAGCATTTT
clone size: many; V gene: TRBV9; D gene: -; J gene: TRBJ2-2; CDR3 protein: CASSGSFTGELFF; CDR3 DNA: TGTGCCAGCAGCGGGAGCTTTACCGGGGAGCTGTTTTTT
clone size: once; V gene: TRBV7-6; D gene: TRBD2; J gene: TRBJ2-1; CDR3 protein: CASSSTSVGEQFF; CDR3 DNA: TGTGCCAGCAGCTCTACTAGCGTTGGGGAGCAGTTCTTC
clone size: -; V gene: TRBV6-5; D gene: -; J gene: TRBJ2-1; CDR3 protein: CASSYNRAGDEQFF; CDR3 DNA: TGTGCCAGCAGTTACAATCGTGCCGGGGATGAGCAGTTCTTC
clone size: -; V gene: TRBV4-3; D gene: -; J gene: TRBJ2-7; CDR3 protein: CASSQGLTGASYEQYF; CDR3 DNA: TGCGCCAGCAGCCAAGGGCTTACGGGAGCTTCCTACGAGCAGTACTTC
clone size: -; V gene: TRBV2; D gene: TRBD1; J gene: TRBJ2-7; CDR3 protein: CASSEDRGDYEQYF; CDR3 DNA: TGTGCCAGCAGTGAAGACAGGGGGGACTACGAGCAGTACTTC
clone size: -; V gene: TRBV6-1; D gene: -; J gene: TRBJ1-5; CDR3 protein: CASSAPDRTHQPQHF; CDR3 DNA: TGTGCCAGCAGTGCCCCTGACAGAACTCATCAGCCCCAGCATTTT
clone size: -; V gene: TRBV10-3; D gene: -; J gene: TRBJ1-5; CDR3 protein: CAISGGHNQPQHF; CDR3 DNA: TGTGCCATCAGTGGGGGCCACAATCAGCCCCAGCATTTT
clone size: -; V gene: TRBV10-1; D gene: -; J gene: TRBJ2-7; CDR3 protein: CASSPNSYEQYF; CDR3 DNA: TGCGCCAGCAGTCCGAACAGTTACGAGCAGTACTTC
clone size: -; V gene: TRBV18; D gene: -; J gene: TRBJ1-2; CDR3 protein: CASSPPVGDGYTF; CDR3 DNA: TGTGCCAGCTCACCACCGGTGGGGGATGGCTACACCTTC
clone size: many; V gene: TRBV5-1; D gene: -; J gene: TRBJ1-6; CDR3 protein: CASSLGRIFSNSPLHF; CDR3 DNA: TGCGCCAGCAGCTTGGGACGCATTTTTAGCAATTCACCCCTCCACTTT
clone size: -; V gene: TRBV15; D gene: -; J gene: TRBJ1-4; CDR3 protein: CATSSRGREKLFF; CDR3 DNA: TGTGCCACCAGCAGTCGGGGGCGCGAAAAACTGTTTTTT